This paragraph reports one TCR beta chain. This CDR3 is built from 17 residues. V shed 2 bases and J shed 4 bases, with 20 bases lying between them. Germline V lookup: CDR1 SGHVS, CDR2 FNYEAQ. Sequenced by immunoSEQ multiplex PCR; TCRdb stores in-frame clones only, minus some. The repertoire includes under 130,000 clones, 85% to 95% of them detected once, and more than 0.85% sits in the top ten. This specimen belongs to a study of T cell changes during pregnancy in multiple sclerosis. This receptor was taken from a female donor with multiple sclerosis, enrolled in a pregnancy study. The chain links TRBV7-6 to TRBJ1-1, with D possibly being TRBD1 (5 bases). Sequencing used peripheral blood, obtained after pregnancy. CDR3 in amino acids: CASSLKGGGEGVTEAFF. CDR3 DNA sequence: TGTGCCAGCAGCTTAAAGGGCGGGGGTGAAGGTGTCACTGAAGCTTTCTTT.